Listed below are T cell receptor beta chains from one sample, sequenced in a study of blood T cell repertoires in COVID-19. Produced via immunoSEQ multiplex PCR; TCRdb's table is partial and in-frame only. In the table there are 45,000 to 70,000 clones, around 80% of which are singletons. Specimen: peripheral blood. Receptors were obtained from a woman aged 60-75 years with acute or convalescent COVID-19. The CDR3 runs from the conserved cysteine through the conserved F or W. D genes are given only for firm matches. The size field is filled for only some rows; it gives once, few, many or a size class.

v_gene: TRBV4-1
d_gene: -
j_gene: TRBJ2-1
abundance: few
CDR3aa: CASSQDSNEQFF
CDR3nt: TGCGCCAGCAGCCAAGACTCCAATGAGCAGTTCTTC

v_gene: TRBV18
d_gene: TRBD1
j_gene: TRBJ2-7
abundance: -
CDR3aa: CASSPPTGDVEQYF
CDR3nt: TGTGCCAGCTCACCACCGACAGGGGATGTCGAGCAGTACTTC

v_gene: TRBV27
d_gene: TRBD1
j_gene: TRBJ1-1
abundance: few
CDR3aa: CASRGTVSLNTEAFF
CDR3nt: TGTGCCAGCAGGGGGACAGTGTCGTTGAACACTGAAGCTTTCTTT

v_gene: TRBV5-6
d_gene: -
j_gene: TRBJ1-3
abundance: -
CDR3aa: CASSLWIAGFTIYF
CDR3nt: TGTGCCAGCAGCTTGTGGATAGCTGGATTCACCATATATTTT

v_gene: TRBV10-3
d_gene: -
j_gene: TRBJ2-1
abundance: -
CDR3aa: CAISELVGGPINYNEQFF
CDR3nt: TGTGCCATCAGTGAGTTGGTGGGGGGGCCGATAAACTACAATGAGCAGTTCTTC

v_gene: TRBV7-6
d_gene: TRBD1
j_gene: TRBJ1-1
abundance: once
CDR3aa: CASSLVQGGNTEAFF
CDR3nt: TGTGCCAGCAGCTTGGTACAGGGGGGCAACACTGAAGCTTTCTTT

v_gene: TRBV19
d_gene: TRBD1
j_gene: TRBJ1-6
abundance: -
CDR3aa: CASSISGMVGGLNSPLHF
CDR3nt: TGTGCCAGTAGTATATCCGGCATGGTAGGGGGCCTAAATTCACCCCTCCACTTT

v_gene: TRBV27
d_gene: TRBD1
j_gene: TRBJ2-7
abundance: -
CDR3aa: CAGSRQGGYEQYF
CDR3nt: TGTGCCGGCTCGCGACAGGGCGGTTACGAGCAGTACTTC

v_gene: TRBV7-9
d_gene: -
j_gene: TRBJ2-1
abundance: once
CDR3aa: CASSPTVNQRSYNEQFF
CDR3nt: TGTGCCAGCAGCCCCACAGTCAACCAGCGGAGCTACAATGAGCAGTTCTTC

v_gene: TRBV21-1
d_gene: -
j_gene: TRBJ2-2
abundance: -
CDR3aa: CASSRVGRGAESGELFF
CDR3nt: -

v_gene: TRBV19
d_gene: TRBD1
j_gene: TRBJ2-3
abundance: -
CDR3aa: CASSPKRGLSSTDTQYF
CDR3nt: TGTGCCAGTAGTCCGAAGAGGGGGCTCTCTAGCACAGATACGCAGTATTTT

v_gene: TRBV11-3
d_gene: -
j_gene: TRBJ2-7
abundance: -
CDR3aa: CASSSPSTGEQYF
CDR3nt: TGTGCCAGCAGCTCACCAAGCACTGGCGAGCAGTACTTC

v_gene: TRBV5-1
d_gene: -
j_gene: TRBJ1-5
abundance: -
CDR3aa: CASREGDTEEPQHF
CDR3nt: TGCGCCAGTAGGGAGGGAGACACGGAGGAGCCCCAGCATTTT

v_gene: TRBV19
d_gene: -
j_gene: TRBJ1-1
abundance: -
CDR3aa: CASSRLAAGAMNTEAFF
CDR3nt: TGTGCCAGTAGTCGTCTCGCGGCAGGGGCCATGAACACTGAAGCTTTCTTT

v_gene: TRBV5-6
d_gene: -
j_gene: TRBJ1-3
abundance: -
CDR3aa: CASSLIGSEDTIYF
CDR3nt: TGTGCCAGCAGCTTGATTGGGTCCGAGGACACCATATATTTT

v_gene: TRBV19
d_gene: -
j_gene: TRBJ1-2
abundance: -
CDR3aa: CASSKGQSYGYTF
CDR3nt: TGTGCCAGTAGCAAAGGACAGTCCTATGGCTACACCTTC

v_gene: TRBV7-3
d_gene: -
j_gene: TRBJ1-1
abundance: -
CDR3aa: CASSLDYNTEAFF
CDR3nt: TGTGCCAGCAGCCTCGACTACAACACTGAAGCTTTCTTT

v_gene: TRBV19
d_gene: -
j_gene: TRBJ1-2
abundance: -
CDR3aa: CASSEGAASYGYTF
CDR3nt: TGTGCCAGTAGTGAGGGAGCCGCAAGCTATGGCTACACCTTC

v_gene: TRBV30
d_gene: TRBD1
j_gene: TRBJ1-2
abundance: -
CDR3aa: CAWSLGTGRFYGYTF
CDR3nt: TGTGCCTGGAGTCTCGGGACAGGGAGGTTCTATGGCTACACCTTC

v_gene: TRBV7-9
d_gene: TRBD1
j_gene: TRBJ1-1
abundance: -
CDR3aa: CASSLGQGARGTEAFF
CDR3nt: TGTGCCAGCAGCTTAGGACAGGGGGCCCGGGGCACTGAAGCTTTCTTT

v_gene: TRBV4-3
d_gene: TRBD1
j_gene: TRBJ2-7
abundance: -
CDR3aa: CASSQDRGTGSYEQYF
CDR3nt: TGCGCCAGCAGCCAAGATAGGGGGACAGGGTCGTACGAGCAGTACTTC

v_gene: TRBV6-6
d_gene: -
j_gene: TRBJ1-2
abundance: -
CDR3aa: CASSYAQGQSGYTF
CDR3nt: TGTGCCAGCAGTTACGCCCAGGGGCAGAGTGGCTACACCTTC

v_gene: TRBV6-1
d_gene: TRBD1
j_gene: TRBJ1-3
abundance: once
CDR3aa: CASSDHQGAGNTIYF
CDR3nt: TGTGCCAGCAGTGATCATCAGGGGGCCGGAAACACCATATATTTT

v_gene: TRBV7-2
d_gene: -
j_gene: TRBJ1-2
abundance: -
CDR3aa: CASSLSNSPEYGYTF
CDR3nt: TGTGCCAGCAGCTTATCCAACAGCCCAGAATATGGCTACACCTTC

v_gene: TRBV7-7
d_gene: TRBD1
j_gene: TRBJ2-1
abundance: -
CDR3aa: CASSPGQGAHEQFF
CDR3nt: TGTGCCAGCAGCCCGGGACAGGGGGCTCATGAGCAGTTCTTC

v_gene: TRBV19
d_gene: -
j_gene: TRBJ1-2
abundance: -
CDR3aa: CASSSGTSRVGYTF
CDR3nt: TGTGCCAGTAGTTCCGGGACAAGTAGGGTCGGCTACACCTTC

v_gene: TRBV12-3/TRBV12-4
d_gene: TRBD1
j_gene: TRBJ1-2
abundance: once
CDR3aa: CASSTGGHGYTF
CDR3nt: TGTGCCAGCAGCACAGGGGGCCATGGCTACACCTTC

v_gene: TRBV4-1
d_gene: -
j_gene: TRBJ1-1
abundance: few
CDR3aa: CASSQSLREMNTEAFF
CDR3nt: TGCGCCAGCAGCCAGTCTCTCCGGGAGATGAACACTGAAGCTTTCTTT

v_gene: TRBV12-3/TRBV12-4
d_gene: -
j_gene: TRBJ2-7
abundance: -
CDR3aa: CASTPGRRGEQYF
CDR3nt: TGTGCCAGCACCCCCGGACGGCGGGGCGAGCAGTACTTC

v_gene: TRBV7-2
d_gene: TRBD1
j_gene: TRBJ1-6
abundance: -
CDR3aa: CASSLAGQGDYPLHF
CDR3nt: TGTGCCAGCAGCTTAGCGGGACAGGGGGACTACCCCCTCCACTTT

v_gene: TRBV12-3/TRBV12-4
d_gene: -
j_gene: TRBJ2-3
abundance: -
CDR3aa: CASSLEALDTQYF
CDR3nt: TGTGCCAGCAGTTTAGAAGCGTTGGATACGCAGTATTTT

v_gene: TRBV7-2
d_gene: -
j_gene: TRBJ1-5
abundance: -
CDR3aa: CASSSDSYHQPQHF
CDR3nt: TGTGCCAGCAGCTCTGATTCCTACCATCAGCCCCAGCATTTT

v_gene: TRBV7-2
d_gene: -
j_gene: TRBJ1-3
abundance: -
CDR3aa: CASSLEGRGTLDF
CDR3nt: TGTGCCAGCAGCTTAGAGGGGCGGGGAACGCTCGATTTT

v_gene: TRBV6-5
d_gene: TRBD1
j_gene: TRBJ1-2
abundance: -
CDR3aa: CASESPGGNYGYTF
CDR3nt: TGTGCCAGCGAATCCCCAGGGGGGAACTATGGCTACACCTTC

v_gene: TRBV7-8
d_gene: -
j_gene: TRBJ2-7
abundance: -
CDR3aa: CASSLASSYEQYF
CDR3nt: TGTGCCAGCAGCTTAGCCAGCTCCTACGAGCAGTACTTC

v_gene: TRBV6-6
d_gene: -
j_gene: TRBJ2-3
abundance: -
CDR3aa: CASSHRGPYAGTPGTDTQYF
CDR3nt: TGTGCCAGCAGTCACCGGGGCCCTTATGCGGGGACTCCTGGCACAGATACGCAGTATTTT

v_gene: TRBV24-1
d_gene: -
j_gene: TRBJ2-2
abundance: -
CDR3aa: CATSASEAGELFF
CDR3nt: TGTGCCACCAGTGCCTCTGAGGCCGGGGAGCTGTTTTTT

v_gene: TRBV10-3
d_gene: -
j_gene: TRBJ2-7
abundance: -
CDR3aa: CAISDERDKSQRSYEQYF
CDR3nt: TGTGCCATCAGTGACGAGAGGGACAAGAGTCAAAGGTCCTACGAGCAGTACTTC

v_gene: TRBV24-1
d_gene: -
j_gene: TRBJ2-1
abundance: -
CDR3aa: CATSATGSSYNEQFF
CDR3nt: TGTGCCACCAGCGCCACAGGGAGCTCCTACAATGAGCAGTTCTTC

v_gene: TRBV24-1
d_gene: -
j_gene: TRBJ2-1
abundance: -
CDR3aa: CATSSVLRGAHNEQFF
CDR3nt: TGTGCCACCAGTTCAGTCCTCAGGGGGGCCCACAATGAGCAGTTCTTC

v_gene: TRBV19
d_gene: -
j_gene: TRBJ1-2
abundance: once
CDR3aa: CASSPSRGYGYTF
CDR3nt: TGTGCCAGTAGTCCGAGTAGAGGCTATGGCTACACCTTC

v_gene: TRBV21-1
d_gene: -
j_gene: TRBJ1-2
abundance: -
CDR3aa: CASSKPLPGQGGVGKDGYTF
CDR3nt: TGTGCCAGCAGCAAGCCCCTCCCGGGACAGGGTGGAGTGGGTAAGGATGGCTACACCTTC

v_gene: TRBV3-1/TRBV3-2
d_gene: -
j_gene: TRBJ2-7
abundance: -
CDR3aa: CASSQDRYEQYF
CDR3nt: TGTGCCAGCAGCCAAGATAGATACGAGCAGTACTTC

v_gene: TRBV14
d_gene: -
j_gene: TRBJ1-6
abundance: -
CDR3aa: CASSLSSGGRSPLHF
CDR3nt: TGTGCCAGCAGCCTTTCAAGCGGGGGGCGGTCACCCCTCCACTTT

v_gene: TRBV4-3
d_gene: -
j_gene: TRBJ1-2
abundance: few
CDR3aa: CASSQGSVDSGYNYGYTF
CDR3nt: TGCGCCAGCAGCCAAGGGTCGGTCGATTCAGGGTATAACTATGGCTACACCTTC

v_gene: TRBV18
d_gene: TRBD1
j_gene: TRBJ1-1
abundance: -
CDR3aa: CASSQGAPDWNTEAFF
CDR3nt: TGTGCCAGCTCCCAGGGGGCACCGGATTGGAACACTGAAGCTTTCTTT

v_gene: TRBV5-1
d_gene: -
j_gene: TRBJ2-5
abundance: -
CDR3aa: CASSRGTQVHF
CDR3nt: TGCGCCAGCAGCCGCGGGACCCAGGTGCACTTC

v_gene: TRBV7-2
d_gene: -
j_gene: TRBJ1-2
abundance: -
CDR3aa: CASSPRGRGRGYTF
CDR3nt: TGTGCCAGCAGCCCCCGTGGCAGGGGACGAGGCTACACCTTC